This entry describes one TCR beta chain. The data are from a study of T cells expressing NK-cell markers. TCRdb reanalyzed the 5' RACE reads, giving one entry per CDR3 protein sequence and no DNA. The table lists under 35,000 distinct CDR3 sequences. The CDR3 has 13 amino acids. Germline V gene sequence: CDR1 SQVTM, CDR2 ANQGSEA. This rearrangement joins TRBV29-1 to TRBJ1-1. The sequence was obtained from a woman between 18 and 70 years old in good health. Sequencing was performed on blood T cells: a sorted CD56 or NKG2C T cell subset, CD4+ or CD8+ T cells, or bulk PBMC T cells (not recorded which). CDR3: CSGFDILNTEAFF.